This section outlines one T cell receptor beta chain sequence together with its context. As yet, its antigen is unknown. This entry comes from a study of T-cell memory formation after mild COVID-19. Study context: Clusters were largely donor specific. Points from the study as a whole: Pre-infection memory showed some responding clones, and this suggested that cross-reactive memory joined. Whether second-wave clones peaking at day 37 were SARS-CoV-2 specific went unconfirmed.

A 5'RACE reaction primed in the constant segment made cDNA libraries of TCR alpha and TCR beta, and these carried sample barcodes and UMIs. TCRdb re-called the 5' RACE reads through MiXCR, storing one row per CDR3 protein. The profile shows about 210,000 distinct CDR3 sequences, 27% of them singletons. Germline CDR1 is SGHRS and CDR2 is YFSETQ. CDR3 size: 18 residues. V trimming: 0 bases; J trimming: 2 bases; junction bases outside the gene matches: 12. This sequence originates from an adult woman who had mild COVID-19 (a few samples of this study predate the infection). Cell type and time point are not known. The sequencing input was PBMCs or a T cell subset sorted from them (not recorded which). V gene TRBV5-1 combines with J gene TRBJ2-7; 9 nucleotides align to TRBD1. The CDR3 reads CASSLGGTGTRLAYEQYF. The CDR3 DNA is TGCGCCAGCAGCTTGGGGGGGACAGGGACGAGATTAGCCTACGAGCAGTACTTC.